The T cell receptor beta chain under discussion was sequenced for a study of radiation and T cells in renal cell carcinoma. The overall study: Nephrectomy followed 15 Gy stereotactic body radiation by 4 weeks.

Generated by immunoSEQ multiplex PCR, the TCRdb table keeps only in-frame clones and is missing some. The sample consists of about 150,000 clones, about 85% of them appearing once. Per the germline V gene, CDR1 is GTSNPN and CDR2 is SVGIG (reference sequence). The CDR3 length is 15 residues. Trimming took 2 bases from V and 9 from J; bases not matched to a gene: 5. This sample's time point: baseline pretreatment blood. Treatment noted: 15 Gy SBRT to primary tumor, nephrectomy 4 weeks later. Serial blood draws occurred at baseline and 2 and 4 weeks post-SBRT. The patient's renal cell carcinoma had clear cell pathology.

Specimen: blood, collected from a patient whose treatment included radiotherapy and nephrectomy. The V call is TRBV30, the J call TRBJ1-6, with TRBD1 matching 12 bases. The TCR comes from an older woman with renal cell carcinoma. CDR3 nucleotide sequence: TGTGCCTGGAGTCGGGACAGGGGGCGGTTTTCACCCCTCCACTTT. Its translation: CAWSRDRGRFSPLHF.